Listed below are T cell receptor beta chains from one sample, sequenced in a study of graft-versus-host responses after intestinal transplantation. Sequenced by immunoSEQ multiplex PCR; TCRdb stores in-frame clones only, minus some. Among 10,000 to 15,000 clones listed, about 31% were seen once. The source was alloreactive CD8+ T cells from a mixed lymphocyte reaction culture, collected before intestinal transplant. Every receptor here comes from a human patient who received an intestinal transplant. Both conserved end residues are part of each CDR3. Fields, in order: clone size, J gene, D gene, V gene, CDR3 protein, CDR3 DNA. The D gene is left open where the match is weak. Expanded clones get a size class; other rows say once, few or many, or leave the size out.

NA	TRBJ1-5	NA	TRBV4-1	CASSQVSGASNQPQHF	TGCGCCAGCAGCCAAGTGTCAGGGGCCAGCAATCAGCCCCAGCATTTT
NA	TRBJ2-3	NA	TRBV6-6	CASIETISGDTQYF	TGTGCCAGCATCGAAACCATTAGCGGAGATACGCAGTATTTT
NA	TRBJ2-7	NA	TRBV6-1	CASSLGRTALYEQYF	TGTGCCAGCAGTCTAGGTAGGACAGCCCTTTACGAGCAGTACTTC
NA	TRBJ2-7	NA	TRBV5-1	CASRRGSEQYF	TGCGCCAGCAGAAGGGGGAGCGAGCAGTACTTC
few	TRBJ2-1	NA	TRBV20-1	CSAQGYNEQFF	TGCAGTGCTCAGGGATACAATGAGCAGTTCTTC
NA	TRBJ1-5	NA	TRBV21-1	CASSRTGGQPQHF	TGTGCCAGCAGCCGGACAGGAGGACAGCCCCAGCATTTT
NA	TRBJ1-6	TRBD1	TRBV27	CASWAGGSSYNSPLHF	TGTGCCAGCTGGGCAGGGGGAAGCTCCTATAATTCACCCCTCCACTTT
NA	TRBJ2-1	TRBD2	TRBV7-3	CASSPGTSFSQFF	TGTGCCAGCAGTCCCGGGACTAGCTTCTCCCAGTTCTTC
few	TRBJ1-4	NA	TRBV7-8	CASSLAAFQGEKLFF	TGTGCCAGCAGCTTAGCGGCGTTTCAGGGTGAAAAACTGTTTTTT
NA	TRBJ1-1	TRBD1	TRBV27	CASSLTGGNTEAFF	TGTGCCAGCAGTCTGACAGGGGGGAACACTGAAGCTTTCTTT
NA	TRBJ2-3	TRBD1	TRBV6-4	CASLKPDRSITDTQYF	TGTGCCAGCTTGAAACCGGACAGGTCCATCACAGATACGCAGTATTTT
NA	TRBJ2-2	NA	TRBV27	CASSRTGRAGELFF	TGTGCCAGCAGTCGGACAGGGAGGGCCGGGGAGCTGTTTTTT
NA	TRBJ1-2	TRBD1	TRBV10-3	CAIRGQGAHNYGYTF	TGTGCCATCAGGGGACAGGGGGCCCATAACTATGGCTACACCTTC
NA	TRBJ1-5	NA	TRBV6-5	CASSWGGSNQPQHF	TGTGCCAGCAGTTGGGGGGGGAGCAATCAGCCCCAGCATTTT
few	TRBJ2-5	TRBD2	TRBV28	CASSGEGRETQYF	TGTGCCAGCAGTGGGGAGGGAAGGGAGACCCAGTACTTC
NA	TRBJ2-7	NA	TRBV28	CASSSSDRYEQYF	TGTGCCAGCAGTTCCTCTGACCGGTACGAGCAGTACTTC
few	TRBJ1-1	NA	TRBV4-1	CASSQVGWGRPEAFF	TGCGCCAGCAGCCAAGTTGGCTGGGGGCGCCCTGAAGCTTTCTTT
medium-sized	TRBJ1-3	NA	TRBV13	CASSLAGSGNTIYF	TGTGCCAGCAGCTTAGCGGGCTCTGGAAACACCATATATTTT
NA	TRBJ1-1	NA	TRBV9	CASSVETEILNTEAFF	TGTGCCAGCAGCGTAGAGACAGAGATTTTGAACACTGAAGCTTTCTTT
NA	TRBJ2-7	NA	TRBV5-1	CASSLAAGLRTYEQYF	TGCGCCAGCAGCTTGGCCGCGGGCCTACGGACCTACGAGCAGTACTTC
few	TRBJ1-2	NA	TRBV11-2	CASSFYRRGGYTF	TGTGCCAGCAGCTTTTATAGGAGGGGTGGCTACACCTTC
NA	TRBJ2-3	NA	TRBV6-5	CASSSYRGTDTQYF	TGTGCCAGCAGTTCGTATAGGGGCACAGATACGCAGTATTTT
NA	TRBJ2-1	TRBD2	TRBV9	CASSVDLLAGVKGEQFF	TGTGCCAGCAGCGTAGACCTACTAGCGGGAGTTAAGGGTGAGCAGTTCTTC
NA	TRBJ2-7	NA	TRBV28	CASRSDGRFYEQYF	TGTGCCAGCAGGTCCGACGGCCGGTTCTACGAGCAGTACTTC
few	TRBJ1-1	NA	TRBV28	CASSPSRGAGVNTEAFF	TGTGCCAGCAGTCCCTCCAGGGGTGCGGGAGTGAACACTGAAGCTTTCTTT
few	TRBJ2-7	NA	TRBV7-8	CASFPSGLNSYEQYF	TGTGCCAGCTTTCCATCGGGGCTAAACTCCTACGAGCAGTACTTC
NA	TRBJ2-3	NA	TRBV15	CATSRSIPPSHRQDTQYF	TGTGCCACCAGCAGATCCATACCCCCTTCACATCGTCAGGATACGCAGTATTTT
few	TRBJ2-7	NA	TRBV29-1	CSVELTSSYEQYF	TGCAGCGTTGAATTGACGAGCTCCTACGAGCAGTACTTC
NA	TRBJ2-7	TRBD1	TRBV2	CASSLQGYEQYF	TGTGCCAGCAGTTTACAGGGGTACGAGCAGTACTTC
few	TRBJ2-3	NA	TRBV27	CASSIPGVTDTQYF	TGTGCCAGCAGTATCCCGGGGGTCACAGATACGCAGTATTTT
NA	TRBJ2-3	NA	TRBV18	CASSPPRGGWYF	TGTGCCAGCTCACCACCCAGGGGGGGCTGGTATTTT
few	TRBJ1-2	NA	TRBV5-1	CASSLATRRSQGYTF	TGCGCCAGCAGCTTGGCCACGAGAAGGAGCCAGGGCTACACCTTC
NA	TRBJ2-5	NA	TRBV19	CASSIGAGRETQYF	TGTGCCAGTAGTATTGGGGCGGGGAGGGAGACCCAGTACTTC
NA	TRBJ2-7	NA	TRBV6-1	CASLRENSPYEQYF	TGTGCCAGCCTGAGGGAGAATTCCCCTTACGAGCAGTACTTC
NA	TRBJ2-5	TRBD2	TRBV7-9	CASSGWTSGESLQETQYF	TGTGCCAGCAGCGGATGGACTAGCGGGGAGAGTTTACAAGAGACCCAGTACTTC
NA	TRBJ2-4	NA	TRBV2	CASNRAGAKNIQYF	TGTGCCAGCAACAGGGCAGGAGCCAAAAACATTCAGTACTTC
NA	TRBJ1-1	NA	TRBV5-8	CASSLPDRPYNTEAFF	TGTGCCAGCAGCCTTCCTGACAGGCCCTACAACACTGAAGCTTTCTTT
few	TRBJ2-7	NA	TRBV10-1	CASRDSSYEQYF	TGCGCCAGCAGGGACAGTTCCTACGAGCAGTACTTC
few	TRBJ2-5	NA	TRBV6-6	CASSYMIQETQYF	TGTGCCAGCAGTTACATGATTCAAGAGACCCAGTACTTC
few	TRBJ1-6	NA	TRBV10-3	CAISDRSSYNSPLHF	TGTGCCATCAGTGACAGGAGCTCCTATAATTCACCCCTCCACTTT
NA	TRBJ1-6	NA	TRBV4-1	CASSQVWGTNSPLHF	TGTGCCAGCAGCCAAGTTTGGGGGACGAATTCACCCCTCCACTTT
medium-sized	TRBJ2-1	TRBD2	TRBV2	CASTPLGGLAGDGSYNEQFF	TGTGCCAGCACCCCATTGGGGGGACTAGCGGGAGATGGGTCCTACAATGAGCAGTTCTTC
medium-sized	TRBJ2-7	TRBD1	TRBV7-3	CASSLTGGYEQYF	TGTGCCAGCAGCTTGACAGGGGGCTACGAGCAGTACTTC